Each of the 30 T cell receptor beta chains below was sequenced from the same sample in a study of type 1 and type 2 diabetes patients. Genomic DNA was the PCR template. The TCR beta CDR3 region was amplified using 30 forward and 13 reverse primers. TCRdb redid the calling of the multiplex PCR reads with MiXCR, one entry per CDR3 protein. The sample lists more than 250,000 distinct CDR3 sequences, over 45% occurring once. The source material was peripheral blood mononuclear cells (PBMCs). These receptors were obtained from a man between 18 and 29 years old with type 2 diabetes.

The chain carries TRBV6-6 and TRBJ1-1; 10 positions agree with TRBD1. Germline values: CDR1 MNHNY, CDR2 SVGAGI (reference sequence). The CDR3 has 17 amino acids. J lost 5 bases, V lost 7 bases, and 16 bases had no gene match. The CDR3 is CASTRDRGSPGETEAFF. CDR3 DNA sequence: TGTGCCAGCACCAGGGACAGGGGATCACCTGGGGAAACTGAAGCTTTCTTT.

This sequence joins TRBV30 and TRBJ2-5; D is perhaps TRBD1 (5 bases). V shed 0 bases and J shed 2 bases, with 10 bases lying between them. Germline assignment: CDR1 GTSNPN and CDR2 SVGIG (reference sequence). The CDR3 spans 14 residues. The CDR3 DNA follows: TGTGCCTGGAGTGTGAGACAGCAACAAGAGACCCAGTACTTC. Its translation: CAWSVRQQQETQYF. Supplemented by reference TRBV30 and TRBJ2-5, the full variable domain reads SQTIHQWPATLVQPVGSPLSLECTVEGTSNPNLYWYRQAAGRGLQLLFYSVGIGQISSEVPQNLSASRPQDRQFILSSKKLLLSDSGFYLCAWSVRQQQETQYFGPGTRLLVL.

The rearrangement joins TRBV7-9 to TRBJ2-7; D may be TRBD2 (6 bases). The ends were cut back, 1 base at V and 3 bases at J, with 16 bases in the middle. Germline loops: CDR1 SEHNR, CDR2 FQNEAQ (reference sequence). This CDR3 is built from 16 residues. The CDR3 bases are TGTGCCAGCAGCTTAGTATCAGGGCAGGACTACTACGAGCAGTACTTC. Its protein is CASSLVSGQDYYEQYF.

The chain combines TRBV9 with TRBJ2-3; either TRBD1 or TRBD2 may supply D (6 bases each). V was shortened by 7 bases and J by 2 bases, with 14 bases between the two germline ends. Germline assignment: CDR1 SGDLS and CDR2 YYNGEE. The CDR3 has 14 amino acids. Here the CDR3 reads CASGAGHYTDTQYF. The DNA for the CDR3 is TGTGCCAGCGGCGCGGGACACTACACAGATACGCAGTATTTT.

This clonotype was detected only once. A read error may account for a junction end that differs from germline. The chain has TRBV4-1 and TRBJ2-7, with D perhaps matching TRBD2 (6 bases). The CDR3 is made up of 15 amino acids. The germline V gene encodes CDR1 MGHRA and CDR2 YSYEKL. The DNA of the CDR3 is TGTGCCAGCAGCCAACAACTAGAAGGGACTTACGAGCAGTACTTC. Protein sequence: CASSQQLEGTYEQYF.

The gene calls are TRBV10-2 and TRBJ2-2; D not resolved. Germline V gene sequence: CDR1 WSHSY, CDR2 SAAADI. CDR3 size: 13 residues. V was pared by 7 bases and J by 0 bases, with 6 bases between. In DNA form, the CDR3 reads TGCGCCAGCATCATTACGAACACCGGGGAGCTGTTTTTT. Its protein product is CASIITNTGELFF.

The gene calls are TRBV10-3 and TRBJ1-1, with 8 nucleotides matching TRBD1. The CDR3 length is 13 residues. Trimming cost V 6 bases and J 8 bases; bases outside gene matches: 8. Germline CDR1 and CDR2: ENHRY and SYGVKD. CDR3 sequence (DNA): TGTGCCATCAGCCTGGGACAGGAGGGGGAAGCTTTCTTT. Translating gives CAISLGQEGEAFF.

This clonotype appeared a few times. This chain uses TRBV28 with TRBJ1-1, with no clear D. The germline V gene encodes CDR1 MDHEN and CDR2 SYDVKM. CDR3 length equals 13 residues. V was shortened by 5 bases and J by 0 bases, with 7 bases between the two germline ends. CDR3 loop: CASSPQLNTEAFF. The CDR3 DNA is TGTGCCAGCAGTCCACAACTGAACACTGAAGCTTTCTTT.

The sample holds a few counts of this clonotype. The chain carries TRBV6-2 or TRBV6-3 and TRBJ2-1, with D tentatively TRBD1 or TRBD2 (6 bases each). V was clipped by 3 bases and J by 6 bases, with 18 bases between them. From germline, CDR1 is MNHEY and CDR2 SVGEGT. This CDR3 comprises 16 residues. CDR3: CASSYESGGGANEQFF. DNA for the CDR3: TGTGCCAGCAGTTATGAGTCCGGGGGCGGAGCCAATGAGCAGTTCTTC.

This chain connects TRBV29-1 to TRBJ1-2; 7 positions match TRBD1. The CDR3 spans 12 residues. Per germline, CDR1 SQVTM and CDR2 ANQGSEA. The trim removed 3 bases at V and 8 bases at J, leaving 6 bases unmatched. CDR3 nucleotide sequence: TGCAGCGTTGATAGGGGGCGGAGGGGCTACACCTTC. Protein: CSVDRGRRGYTF.

The sample holds a few counts of this clonotype. The chain couples TRBV6-6 to TRBJ1-5; D gene ambiguous. CDR1 and CDR2 (germline): MNHNY, SVGAGI (reference sequence). V lost 6 bases and J 5 bases, leaving 8 bases between the germline ends. CDR3 size: 12 residues. The CDR3 loop is CASSLTDQPQHF. The CDR3 DNA reads TGTGCCAGCAGCCTCACAGATCAGCCCCAGCATTTT.

On this clonotype: A junction boundary mismatches the germline segment, possibly from a read error. The chain links TRBV19 to TRBJ1-3, with TRBD1 matching over 8 bases. This CDR3 contains 14 residues. Per germline, CDR1 LNHDA and CDR2 SQIVND (reference sequence). The chain's CDR3 is CASKTGGPGSTIYF. Written as DNA, the CDR3 is TGTGCCAGTAAAACAGGGGGTCCTGGAAGCACCATATATTTT.

The chain joins TRBV19 to TRBJ1-1; TRBD1 might be the D (6 bases). V was trimmed by 3 bases and J by 4 bases, leaving 12 bases between them. Germline V gene data show CDR1 as LNHDA and CDR2 as SQIVND (reference sequence). CDR3 length equals 14 residues. The CDR3 protein is CASSISGRGTEAFF. DNA for the CDR3: TGTGCCAGTAGTATTTCGGGCAGGGGCACTGAAGCTTTCTTT.

The chain carries TRBV19 and TRBJ2-6; the D gene is possibly TRBD1 (6 bases). The germline CDR1 and CDR2 sequences are LNHDA and SQIVND (reference sequence). Trimming removed 5 bases at V and 0 bases at J, with 8 bases between. The CDR3 is 15 residues long. The CDR3 sequence: CASSSTGSGANVLTF. The CDR3 region has the DNA TGTGCCAGTAGTTCGACAGGCTCTGGGGCCAACGTCCTGACTTTC. The whole variable domain, filled in from reference TRBV19 and TRBJ2-6, reads DGGITQSPKYLFRKEGQNVTLSCEQNLNHDAMYWYRQDPGQGLRLIYYSQIVNDFQKGDIAEGYSVSREKKESFPLTVTSAQKNPTAFYLCASSSTGSGANVLTFGAGSRLTVL.

The rearrangement uses TRBV24-1 and TRBJ1-2, with D uncertain. V lost 8 bases, J lost 0 bases, and 9 bases lay in between. From germline, CDR1 is KGHDR and CDR2 SFDVKD. The CDR3 is 13 residues long. For the CDR3, the DNA is TGTGCCACCACCACAGCGTCTAACTATGGCTACACCTTC. Translated: CATTTASNYGYTF.

The chain couples TRBV11-2 to TRBJ2-2; D is uncertain. CDR1 and CDR2 from the germline V gene are SGHAT and FQNNGV. Between the trimmed V and J ends, which lost 5 bases and 0 bases, there was a span of 10 bases. The CDR3 consists of 15 residues. CDR3 DNA: TGTGCCAGCAGCCCAAGTATAGCGAACACCGGGGAGCTGTTTTTT. As protein: CASSPSIANTGELFF.

J is TRBJ2-7 and V is TRBV15, with D unresolved. The CDR3 spans 13 residues. The V gene lost 5 bases and the J gene lost 0 bases, with 8 bases spanning the gap. Germline CDR1 LNHNV, CDR2 YYDKDF (reference sequence). The CDR3 reads CATSLANSYEQYF. The CDR3 coding sequence is TGTGCCACCAGCTTGGCTAACTCCTACGAGCAGTACTTC. Supplemented by reference TRBV15 and TRBJ2-7, the full variable domain reads DAMVIQNPRYQVTQFGKPVTLSCSQTLNHNVMYWYQQKSSQAPKLLFHYYDKDFNNEADTPDNFQSRRPNTSFCFLDIRSPGLGDTAMYLCATSLANSYEQYFGPGTRLTVT.

The chain is built from TRBV4-1 and TRBJ2-7, with D perhaps TRBD1 (6 bases). Germline V gives CDR1 MGHRA, CDR2 YSYEKL. This CDR3 spans 16 amino acids. Trimming pared 4 bases from V and 0 bases from J, leaving 16 bases between. DNA of the CDR3: TGCGCCAGCAGCCCTCAAAGCGCGGACAGCTCCTACGAGCAGTACTTC. It translates to CASSPQSADSSYEQYF.

This clonotype was found once. Because it lacks the conserved phenylalanine or tryptophan at the end, this CDR3 is likely a read error. This chain uses TRBV13 with TRBJ1-2; maybe TRBD1 (6 bases). The CDR3 extends over 14 amino acids. Germline values: CDR1 PRHDT, CDR2 FYEKMQ (reference sequence). V was clipped by 6 bases and J by 4 bases, with 15 bases between them. The CDR3 region is CASSSGRGPYGYTL. CDR3 bases: TGTGCCAGCAGTAGTGGCAGGGGCCCCTATGGCTACACCCTC.

The chain couples TRBV5-6 to TRBJ2-5, with 14 bases fitting TRBD2. CDR1 SGHDT and CDR2 YYEEEE come from the germline V gene. CDR3 size: 16 residues. V trimming: 9 bases; J trimming: 1 base; junction bases outside the gene matches: 8. The CDR3 nucleotides are TGTGCCACTGGGACTAGCGGGAGCCTAGCCCAAGAGACCCAGTACTTC. This translates into CATGTSGSLAQETQYF.

The CDR3 reads CASSLAQTGAPGYTF. The CDR3 coding sequence is TGTGCCAGCAGTTTAGCGCAGACAGGTGCCCCTGGCTACACCTTC. V is TRBV12-3 or TRBV12-4 and J is TRBJ1-2, with a possible D match to TRBD1 (6 bases). V lost 0 bases and J 7 bases, leaving 15 bases between the germline ends. The CDR3 has 15 residues.

This clonotype was observed a few times. The chain couples TRBV15 to TRBJ1-5, with D tentatively TRBD1 (6 bases). CDR1 and CDR2 (germline): LNHNV, YYDKDF (reference sequence). This CDR3 is 16 amino acids long. Trimming took off 0 bases at V and 2 bases at J, with 11 bases between the two ends. DNA for the CDR3: TGTGCCACCAGCAGAGAGATTGAGGGGGGCAATCAGCCCCAGCATTTT. Protein product: CATSREIEGGNQPQHF.

This clonotype was detected a few times. The chain's CDR3 is CAISEPKPGYEQYF. The CDR3 DNA follows: TGTGCCATCAGTGAGCCGAAACCCGGTTACGAGCAGTACTTC. The J gene is TRBJ2-7, the V gene TRBV10-3; no clear D gene. The V end lost 2 bases, the J end lost 4 bases, and 12 bases lay between the germline ends. This CDR3 spans 14 amino acids. CDR1 ENHRY and CDR2 SYGVKD come from the germline V gene.

V and J are TRBV2 and TRBJ2-5; 8 nucleotides line up with TRBD2. Germline values: CDR1 SNHLY, CDR2 FYNNEI. J was trimmed by 0 bases and V by 5 bases; bases with no gene match: 5. CDR3 length equals 15 residues. DNA for the CDR3: TGTGCCAGCAGTCCAACTAGCGGAGACCAAGAGACCCAGTACTTC. Its translation: CASSPTSGDQETQYF.

Concerning this clonotype: A much larger clone sits a single nucleotide away, making a read error possible. The chain combines TRBV7-8 with TRBJ1-1, with 8 nucleotides matching TRBD1. V gave up 7 bases and J gave up 3 bases; unmatched junction bases: 16. The germline V gene has CDR1 SGHVS and CDR2 FQNEAQ. The CDR3 consists of 17 residues. The CDR3 is CASTPKGAGGKDTEAFF. Written as DNA, the CDR3 is TGTGCCAGCACCCCTAAGGGGGCAGGGGGCAAGGACACTGAAGCTTTCTTT.

As to this clonotype: This sequence may be a read error, since a much larger clone differs from it by one base. The CDR3: CSVNDRGGETQYF. CDR3 coding DNA: TGCAGCGTCAATGACAGGGGCGGGGAGACCCAGTACTTC. The J gene is TRBJ2-5, the V gene TRBV29-1; 8 bases map to TRBD1. The CDR3 totals 13 residues. Germline CDR1 SQVTM, CDR2 ANQGSEA. Trimming removed 6 bases from V and 5 bases from J; junction bases left unmatched: 8.

In this sample, this clonotype turned up a few times. The chain has TRBV20-1 and TRBJ1-1; D is unclear. CDR1 is DFQATT, CDR2 SNEGSKA, per germline (reference sequence). This CDR3 has 19 amino acids. Trimming pared 0 bases from V and 6 bases from J, leaving 29 bases between. The CDR3 reads CSAREEGTLTGRTGSEAFF. DNA for the CDR3: TGCAGTGCTAGAGAAGAGGGCACCCTGACCGGACGGACCGGTTCTGAAGCTTTCTTT.

There are a few counts of this clonotype. The J gene is TRBJ1-1, the V gene TRBV9; the D is unclear. Germline CDR1 is SGDLS and CDR2 is YYNGEE. CDR3 length: 14 amino acids. The V end lost 2 bases, the J end lost 1 base, and 9 bases lay between the germline ends. This CDR3 is CASSVGPTNTEAFF. In nucleotides, the CDR3 is TGTGCCAGCAGCGTTGGGCCGACGAACACTGAAGCTTTCTTT.

This chain connects TRBV7-8 to TRBJ2-7; D is perhaps TRBD2 (5 bases). This CDR3 contains 15 residues. CDR1 and CDR2 from the germline V gene are SGHVS and FQNEAQ. V shed 1 base and J shed 3 bases, with 13 bases lying between them. The CDR3 DNA sequence: TGTGCCAGCAGCTTAGAGGCTGGAGGCGGCTACGAGCAGTACTTC. Translating it yields CASSLEAGGGYEQYF.

V gene TRBV27 combines with J gene TRBJ1-2; D gene uncertain. In germline, CDR1 is MNHEY, CDR2 SMNVEV (reference sequence). The CDR3 has 12 residues. Trimming left V 6 bases short and J 8 bases short, with 13 bases between. CDR3 in DNA: TGTGCCAGCAGCGGACTAGCGGGAGGCTACACCTTC. This gives the protein CASSGLAGGYTF.